The TCR beta chain under discussion was sequenced for a study of blood T cell repertoires in COVID-19. Trimming removed 6 bases from V and 10 bases from J; junction bases left unmatched: 14. The CDR3 is 14 amino acids. CDR1 is SNHLY and CDR2 is FYNNEI in the germline V gene. Study processing details: From reference gene primer amplification, estimates of nucleated cell counts were derived. The data were produced by immunoSEQ multiplex PCR, yet TCRdb's version contains in-frame clones alone and is incomplete. V and J calls and clone size are as listed in that table; D and trimming were resolved from the DNA. This table has 35,000 to 50,000 clones, 70% to 90% appearing once.

The material sequenced was peripheral blood. The chain carries TRBV2 and TRBJ1-2; 7 bases align to TRBD1. The sequence was obtained from a human donor in a cohort sampled during active COVID-19. In DNA, the CDR3 is TGTGCCAGCAGAGCAGGACAGGATCCTCTGTACTACACCTTC. Translation gives CASRAGQDPLYYTF.